One and the same sample provided the 2 T cell receptor beta chains below, sequenced in a study of read filtering for tumor transcriptome and immune sequencing. From roughly 400 ng of RNA, a library with molecular barcoded alpha/delta and beta/gamma adaptors was made. From the reads, TCRdb called clonotypes with MiXCR, one entry per CDR3 protein. The profile shows tens of thousands of distinct CDR3 sequences, about 18% of them singletons. Sequenced: a population of CD138-negative cells sorted from bone marrow. These receptor sequences come from a donor at least 40 years old with multiple myeloma.

This clonotype qualifies as medium-sized (0.01 to 0.1%). The chain carries TRBV11-2 and TRBJ2-1, with D unclear. This CDR3 is 15 amino acids long. Trimming stripped 0 bases from V and 6 bases from J, with 12 bases between. Germline loops: CDR1 SGHAT, CDR2 FQNNGV. The DNA of the CDR3 is TGTGCCAGCAGCTTAGAAGTGAGTTCGTTCAATGAGCAGTTCTTC. Translated: CASSLEVSSFNEQFF. Complete variable domain (other parts from reference TRBV11-2 and TRBJ2-1): EAGVAQSPRYKIIEKRQSVAFWCNPISGHATLYWYQQILGQGPKLLIQFQNNGVVDDSQLPKDRFSAERLKGVDSTLKIQPAKLEDSAVYLCASSLEVSSFNEQFFGPGTRLTVL.

This clonotype has just a few counts. The chain joins TRBV7-6 to TRBJ2-3; TRBD2 is a possible D gene (5 bases). In germline, CDR1 is SGHVS, CDR2 FNYEAQ. The CDR3 loop spans 15 amino acids. V lost 6 bases and J lost 1, with 14 bases in between. CDR3 bases: TGTGCCAGCAGATCTAGCCAGCGGCGCACAGATACGCAGTATTTT. It specifies CASRSSQRRTDTQYF.